The 12 T cell receptor beta chains listed next were all sequenced from one sample in a study of T cell changes during pregnancy in multiple sclerosis. The assay was immunoSEQ multiplex PCR, and TCRdb's table has in-frame clones only and misses some. Here the sample spans 80,000 to 100,000 clones, approximately 90% being singletons. Sample: peripheral blood, taken in the second trimester of pregnancy. The receptors were sampled from a female donor in good health, enrolled as a control in a pregnancy study.

Turning to this clone: Germline is not matched at one junction end, which may reflect a read error. The V gene is TRBV7-7, the J gene TRBJ2-3; 9 bases are shared with TRBD2. Per the germline V gene, CDR1 is SSHAT and CDR2 is FNYEAQ (reference sequence). The CDR3 runs 15 residues. Here the CDR3 reads CASSRGLANTDTQYF. CDR3 in DNA: TGTGCTAGCAGCAGAGGACTAGCGAACACAGATACGCAGTATTTT.

The rearrangement joins TRBV7-8 to TRBJ1-5, with a tentative D call TRBD1 (5 bases). The V gene's germline CDR1 is SGHVS and CDR2 FQNEAQ. Trimming shortened V by 4 bases and J by 2 bases, and 15 bases separated the two germline ends. This CDR3 comprises 16 residues. As DNA, the CDR3 is TGTGCCAGCAGCTGGGGCGGAGGGGAGCGCAATCAGCCCCAGCATTTT. Translated: CASSWGGGERNQPQHF.

The chain couples TRBV6-5 to TRBJ1-1; tentatively, D is TRBD1 (5 bases). CDR1 MNHEY and CDR2 SVGAGI come from the germline V gene. The length of the CDR3 is 13 residues. V dropped 8 bases and J dropped 3 bases, with 13 bases sitting between them. The CDR3 reads CASRGGGYTEAFF. The DNA for the CDR3 is TGTGCCAGCCGAGGCGGGGGATACACTGAAGCTTTCTTT.

The chain combines TRBV7-2 with TRBJ1-2; no clear D gene. V lost 4 bases and J 3 bases, leaving 3 bases between the germline ends. Per germline, CDR1 SGHTA and CDR2 FQGNSA. This CDR3 contains 11 residues. The CDR3, as DNA: TGTGCCAGCAGCTCATACTATGGCTACACCTTC. This gives the protein CASSSYYGYTF.

J is TRBJ1-5 and V is TRBV6-4; 7 nucleotides align to TRBD1. CDR1 is MRHNA and CDR2 is SNTAGT in the germline V gene. V shed 9 bases, J shed 0 bases, and the junction held 8 bases outside the gene matches. The CDR3 has 15 amino acids. The CDR3 DNA reads TGTGCCAGGACCCGGACAGGTTATAGCAATCAGCCCCAGCATTTT. Amino acid sequence: CARTRTGYSNQPQHF.

CDR3 sequence: CASRIEKRTGYGYTF. DNA for the CDR3: TGTGCCAGCAGAATTGAGAAGCGGACAGGCTATGGCTACACCTTC. The rearrangement joins TRBV21-1 to TRBJ1-2; TRBD1 reflects the table's D call only, with no check against the DNA. TRBV21-1 is flagged as a pseudogene. CDR3 length: 15 residues.

This chain uses TRBV19 with TRBJ1-1; no clear D gene. CDR1 is LNHDA and CDR2 is SQIVND in the germline V gene (reference sequence). The CDR3 runs to 14 residues. The V end was cut by 7 bases, the J end by 1 base, with 13 bases between. The CDR3 here is CASTDPGQNTEAFF. The CDR3 nucleotides are TGTGCCAGTACCGATCCGGGTCAGAACACTGAAGCTTTCTTT.

The chain combines TRBV11-2 with TRBJ1-1; 10 nucleotides align to TRBD1. The CDR3 contains 14 residues. Germline assignment: CDR1 SGHAT and CDR2 FQNNGV. V shed 5 bases, J shed 6 bases, and the junction held 6 bases outside the gene matches. The CDR3 spells CASSLRQGAAEAFF. The CDR3, as DNA: TGTGCCAGCAGCCTAAGACAGGGGGCTGCTGAAGCTTTCTTT.

The chain combines TRBV6-6 with TRBJ2-7; a possible D gene is TRBD1 (5 bases). V shed 3 bases and J shed 0 bases, with 9 bases lying between them. CDR1 is MNHNY and CDR2 is SVGAGI in the germline V gene (reference sequence). This CDR3 comprises 14 residues. Here the CDR3 reads CASSYTGSSYEQYF. CDR3 nucleotide sequence: TGTGCCAGCAGTTATACAGGAAGCTCCTACGAGCAGTACTTC.

In its sample, this clone was seen once. J is TRBJ2-1 and V is TRBV6-5; 8 nucleotides match TRBD1. Unmatched junction bases numbered 7, after V lost 6 bases and J lost 9 bases. The CDR3 consists of 13 residues. Germline assignment: CDR1 MNHEY and CDR2 SVGAGI. CDR3 protein: CASRAFRGLEQFF. In nucleotides, the CDR3 is TGTGCCAGCAGAGCTTTCAGGGGGCTTGAGCAGTTCTTC.

This clone showed up just a few times. V usage is TRBV19 and J usage is TRBJ1-5; the D gene is possibly TRBD1 (5 bases). Germline V CDR1 and CDR2: LNHDA, SQIVND (reference sequence). V lost 1 base to trimming and J lost 3 bases, with 16 bases between them. This CDR3 has 17 residues. CDR3 loop: CASSIAQGSPLNQPQHF. The CDR3 DNA follows: TGTGCCAGTAGTATAGCGCAGGGCTCCCCTCTCAATCAGCCCCAGCATTTT.

The V and J genes are TRBV18 and TRBJ2-1, with D possibly matching TRBD1 (6 bases). Germline CDR1 and CDR2: KGHSH and LQKENI. The CDR3 contains 14 residues. V shed 2 bases and J shed 7 bases, with 12 bases lying between them. In DNA form, the CDR3 reads TGTGCCAGCTCACCAACAGGGTCTTGGAATGAGCAGTTCTTC. Its protein product is CASSPTGSWNEQFF.